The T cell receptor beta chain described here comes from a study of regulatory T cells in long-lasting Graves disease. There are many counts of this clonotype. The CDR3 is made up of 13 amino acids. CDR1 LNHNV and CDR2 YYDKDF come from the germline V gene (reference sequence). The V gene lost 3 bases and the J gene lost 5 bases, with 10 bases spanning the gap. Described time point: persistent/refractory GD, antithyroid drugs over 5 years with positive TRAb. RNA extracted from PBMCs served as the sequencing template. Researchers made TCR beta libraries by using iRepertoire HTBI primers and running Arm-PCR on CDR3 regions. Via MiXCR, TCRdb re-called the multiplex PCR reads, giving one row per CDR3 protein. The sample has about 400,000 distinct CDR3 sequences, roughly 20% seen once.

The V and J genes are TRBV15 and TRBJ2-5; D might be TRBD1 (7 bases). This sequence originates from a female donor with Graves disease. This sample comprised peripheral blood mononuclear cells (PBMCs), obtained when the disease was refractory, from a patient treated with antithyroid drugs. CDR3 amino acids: CATSRAGGETQYF. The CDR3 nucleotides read TGTGCCACCAGCAGGGCAGGGGGGGAGACCCAGTACTTC.